These 7 T cell receptor beta chains originate from one sample sequenced in a study of T cells after yellow fever vaccination. TCRdb called the 5' RACE reads again in MiXCR, with one record for every CDR3 protein. The sample has some 390,000 distinct CDR3 sequences; around 6.5% are singletons. The sequences come from PBMCs, collected 5 days after the yellow fever booster vaccination. Every receptor here comes from a man aged 25-45 years who received the YFV17D yellow fever vaccine.

The V call is TRBV12-3 or TRBV12-4, the J call TRBJ2-5; possible D gene TRBD2, 5 bases. V was pared by 6 bases and J by 5 bases, with 13 bases between. There are 13 residues in the CDR3. This CDR3 is CASRLGRVETQYF. The DNA of the CDR3 is TGTGCCAGCAGACTAGGACGGGTTGAGACCCAGTACTTC.

This clonotype showed up many times. The V and J genes are TRBV7-2 and TRBJ2-7, with TRBD2 identical over 7 bases. CDR3 length equals 14 residues. The germline CDR1 and CDR2 sequences are SGHTA and FQGNSA. With V trimmed by 1 base and J by 3 bases, 3 bases remained unmatched. CDR3 DNA: TGTGCCAGCAGCTTAGAGACGGGAGGCTACGAGCAGTACTTC. Encoded protein: CASSLETGGYEQYF.

Only a few counts were recorded for this clonotype. CDR3 amino acids: CASRVNQETQYF. CDR3 coding DNA: TGTGCCAGCAGAGTCAACCAAGAGACCCAGTACTTC. The chain is built from TRBV28 and TRBJ2-5; the D is unclear. Trimming stripped 6 bases from V and 0 bases from J, with 5 bases between. Germline V gene data show CDR1 as MDHEN and CDR2 as SYDVKM. The CDR3 is 12 residues long.

About this clonotype itself: At one end the junction does not follow the germline gene, possibly because of a read error. V usage is TRBV20-1 and J usage is TRBJ1-4; no definite D call. The germline CDR1 and CDR2 sequences are DFQATT and SNEGSKA (reference sequence). This CDR3 has 11 amino acids. The CDR3 DNA is TGCAGTGCTAGACGGGGTGAAGAACTGTTTTTT. It translates to CSARRGEELFF.

The table lists this clonotype with a few counts. DNA for the CDR3: TGTGCCAGCTCACCGGGCAGGGACCAAGAGACCCAGTACTTC. The encoded protein is CASSPGRDQETQYF. The gene calls are TRBV18 and TRBJ2-5, with a tentative D call TRBD1 (5 bases). V lost 3 bases and J lost 0, with 8 bases in between. Germline V lookup: CDR1 KGHSH, CDR2 LQKENI. CDR3 size: 14 residues.

This clonotype occurred many times. The chain links TRBV10-2 to TRBJ2-7; D tentatively fits TRBD1 or TRBD2 (5 bases each). Trimming shortened V by 6 bases and J by 1 base, and 16 bases separated the two germline ends. The CDR3 loop spans 15 amino acids. Germline V gene lookup returns CDR1 WSHSY and CDR2 SAAADI. The CDR3 DNA sequence: TGCGCCAGCAGGAACGGACGGGGCCAGTCCTACGAGCAGTACTTC. It encodes CASRNGRGQSYEQYF.

This clonotype was found many times. The chain uses TRBV11-2 and TRBJ2-1; D may match TRBD1 or TRBD2 (6 bases each). The germline CDR1 and CDR2 sequences are SGHAT and FQNNGV. V gave up 3 bases and J gave up 4 bases, with 13 bases separating them. This CDR3 comprises 15 residues. The CDR3 here is CASSFGGGAYNEQFF. CDR3 nucleotides: TGTGCCAGCAGCTTCGGGGGCGGCGCTTACAATGAGCAGTTCTTC.